This T cell receptor beta chain derives from a study of blood T cell repertoires in COVID-19. Study in general: Sources were T cells, B-cell-depleted T cells, or PBMCs; the material itself was cDNA or gDNA.

Seattle participants joined during active infection and were tracked over time. Original processing methods: Reference gene primer amplification in the assay estimated nucleated cell counts. Profiled with immunoSEQ multiplex PCR; TCRdb holds only in-frame clones, not every one. V and J calls and clone size are those listed in that table; D and trimming were worked out from the DNA. The sample holds around 80,000 clones, around 80% seen once. Per the germline V gene, CDR1 is LNHDA and CDR2 is SQIVND (reference sequence). CDR3 length: 13 residues. Trimming removed 4 bases from V and 8 bases from J, with 14 bases in between.

The sequencing sample was made of peripheral blood. The source of this sequence is a man aged 45-60 years with COVID-19, enrolled during active disease. The rearrangement uses TRBV19 and TRBJ2-5; no clear D gene. The CDR3 bases are TGTGCCAGTAGTACCGTAGGAGCACCTACCCAGTACTTC. Translation gives CASSTVGAPTQYF.